This T cell receptor beta chain appears in the sequencing data of a study of T cell repertoires in aging, cancer and after chemotherapy. About the research overall: Donor ages fell into six groups from 30 or younger up to 70 or older. Repeat sampling of healthy donors over several months to years showed clear clonal overlap. Millions of TCR reads were in the whole dataset.

Peripheral blood genomic DNA, not sorted cells or RNA, was the template. Multiplex touch-down PCR with TRB-A/B primers amplified rearranged V-D-J TRB sequences. TCRdb passed the multiplex PCR reads through MiXCR, listing each CDR3 protein once. The sample consists of about 12,000 distinct CDR3 sequences, approximately 31% of them appearing once. Turning to this clonotype: The antigen remains undetermined.

Findings and limits, study-wide: Untreated cancer patients had significantly lower blood TCR diversity than age-matched healthy donors.

This TCR was sampled from a human donor in good health. The donor label of this sample is uncertain. The sample consisted of blood.

CDR3 sequence: CASSEWLNSPLHF. The CDR3 nucleotides are TGTGCCAGTAGTGAGTGGTTGAATTCACCCCTCCACTTT. This chain links TRBV19 with TRBJ1-6; D is unclear. Trimming removed 5 bases at V and 7 bases at J, with 9 bases between. Per germline, CDR1 LNHDA and CDR2 SQIVND (reference sequence). The CDR3 has 13 amino acids.